A selection of T cell receptor beta chains follows, all from one sample in a study of blood T cell repertoires in COVID-19. TCRdb's table, derived via immunoSEQ multiplex PCR, lists solely in-frame clones and lacks some. The data show 140,000 to 150,000 clones, roughly 84% seen once. Material for sequencing was PBMCs or T cells enriched from blood (not recorded which). The receptors come from a woman in her fifties or sixties who had been exposed to COVID-19. CDR3s include the opening cysteine and the closing phenylalanine or tryptophan. The order of the fields is clone size, V gene, D gene, J gene, CDR3 DNA, CDR3 protein. D genes are given only for firm matches. Part of the rows lack a size; the others show once, few, many or a class for expanded clones.

clone_size: few; v_call: TRBV29-1; d_call: .; j_call: TRBJ1-5; cdr3_nt: TGCAGCGTTGTCATTTTGGCAGGGAGCAATCAGCCCCAGCATTTT; cdr3_aa: CSVVILAGSNQPQHF
clone_size: .; v_call: TRBV19; d_call: .; j_call: TRBJ1-6; cdr3_nt: TGTGCCAGTAGCCTACTACCTGCCGATTCACCCCTCCACTTT; cdr3_aa: CASSLLPADSPLHF
clone_size: .; v_call: TRBV6-4; d_call: .; j_call: TRBJ2-2; cdr3_nt: TGTGCCAGCAGTGACAGCATATGGGGCAGAAACACCGGGGAGCTGTTTTTT; cdr3_aa: CASSDSIWGRNTGELFF
clone_size: .; v_call: TRBV7-9; d_call: TRBD2; j_call: TRBJ2-3; cdr3_nt: TGTGCCAGCAGCTACGGCGGACTAGCGGGAGATACAGATACGCAGTATTTT; cdr3_aa: CASSYGGLAGDTDTQYF
clone_size: .; v_call: TRBV7-7; d_call: .; j_call: TRBJ2-5; cdr3_nt: TGTGCTAGCAGCGGGACAGGCCACCAAGAGACCCAGTACTTC; cdr3_aa: CASSGTGHQETQYF
clone_size: .; v_call: TRBV4-2; d_call: .; j_call: TRBJ2-7; cdr3_nt: TGTGCCAGCAGCCAAGAGCGGGATTCATCCTACGAGCAGTACTTC; cdr3_aa: CASSQERDSSYEQYF
clone_size: .; v_call: TRBV7-2; d_call: .; j_call: TRBJ1-2; cdr3_nt: TGTGCCAGCAGCTTTCTCAAAACTTATGGCTACACCTTC; cdr3_aa: CASSFLKTYGYTF
clone_size: .; v_call: TRBV2; d_call: TRBD2; j_call: TRBJ2-1; cdr3_nt: TGTGCCAGCAGAGAAGGAACCGGGACTAGGAACAATGAGCAGTTCTTC; cdr3_aa: CASREGTGTRNNEQFF
clone_size: .; v_call: TRBV15; d_call: TRBD1; j_call: TRBJ2-4; cdr3_nt: TGTGCCACCGGGACAGTTTACGCCGGCAACATTCAGTACTTC; cdr3_aa: CATGTVYAGNIQYF
clone_size: .; v_call: TRBV7-9; d_call: .; j_call: TRBJ2-5; cdr3_nt: TGTGCCAGGACGGGAAGCGGGACAGGTCAAGAGACCCAGTACTTC; cdr3_aa: CARTGSGTGQETQYF
clone_size: .; v_call: TRBV3-1/TRBV3-2; d_call: TRBD2; j_call: TRBJ2-7; cdr3_nt: TGTGCCAGCAGCCAAGATCTCCCCGGGACTACTAGCGAGCAGTACTTC; cdr3_aa: CASSQDLPGTTSEQYF
clone_size: .; v_call: TRBV19; d_call: TRBD2; j_call: TRBJ2-5; cdr3_nt: TGTGCCAGTAGTGGACTAGCGCCAGAGACCCAGTACTTC; cdr3_aa: CASSGLAPETQYF
clone_size: .; v_call: TRBV5-1; d_call: TRBD1; j_call: TRBJ2-6; cdr3_nt: TGCGCCAGCAGCTTACAGGGGGCTGGGGCCAACGTCCTGACTTTC; cdr3_aa: CASSLQGAGANVLTF
clone_size: .; v_call: TRBV6-5; d_call: TRBD1; j_call: TRBJ1-1; cdr3_nt: TGTGCCAGCAGCCCCCGGACAGGATTTAACACTGAAGCTTTCTTT; cdr3_aa: CASSPRTGFNTEAFF
clone_size: .; v_call: TRBV6-1; d_call: .; j_call: TRBJ1-5; cdr3_nt: TGTGCCAGCAGTGAAACGGTGGTGAGGCCCCAGCATTTT; cdr3_aa: CASSETVVRPQHF
clone_size: .; v_call: TRBV9; d_call: .; j_call: TRBJ1-5; cdr3_nt: TGTGCCAGCAGTCGAGGGGGGGAATGGCAGCCCCAGCATTTT; cdr3_aa: CASSRGGEWQPQHF
clone_size: .; v_call: TRBV7-7; d_call: .; j_call: TRBJ2-6; cdr3_nt: TGTGCCAGCAGCTTAACCGTGACAGGCTCTGGGGCCAACGTCCTGACTTTC; cdr3_aa: CASSLTVTGSGANVLTF
clone_size: .; v_call: TRBV2; d_call: TRBD1; j_call: TRBJ2-7; cdr3_nt: TGTGCCAGCAGGGACAGGGGGTCATACGAGCAGTACTTC; cdr3_aa: CASRDRGSYEQYF
clone_size: .; v_call: TRBV18; d_call: TRBD2; j_call: TRBJ2-1; cdr3_nt: TGTGCCAGCTCTCATACCGGGACTAGCAGGTACAATGAGCAGTTCTTC; cdr3_aa: CASSHTGTSRYNEQFF
clone_size: .; v_call: TRBV7-2; d_call: .; j_call: TRBJ2-1; cdr3_nt: TGTGCCAGCAGTGCGACTAGTCGCTCCTACAATGAGCAGTTCTTC; cdr3_aa: CASSATSRSYNEQFF
clone_size: .; v_call: TRBV5-5; d_call: TRBD1; j_call: TRBJ1-1; cdr3_nt: TGTGCCAGCAGCGTAGACAGGGGAAGGAGCACTGAAGCTTTCTTT; cdr3_aa: CASSVDRGRSTEAFF
clone_size: many; v_call: TRBV11-2; d_call: .; j_call: TRBJ1-6; cdr3_nt: TGTGCCAGCAGCACGGACAGCTCCTATAATTCACCCCTCCACTTT; cdr3_aa: CASSTDSSYNSPLHF
clone_size: .; v_call: TRBV19; d_call: .; j_call: TRBJ1-5; cdr3_nt: TGTGCCAGTAATTGGGAGGGCAGAGGGAAGCCCCAGCATTTT; cdr3_aa: CASNWEGRGKPQHF
clone_size: few; v_call: TRBV5-4; d_call: .; j_call: TRBJ1-2; cdr3_nt: TGTGCCAGCAGCCAAGAACCGGGACGCGGGGCATTGGATGGCTACACCTTC; cdr3_aa: CASSQEPGRGALDGYTF
clone_size: .; v_call: TRBV29-1; d_call: TRBD1; j_call: TRBJ1-2; cdr3_nt: TGCAGCACGGACAGGGGGCTTCAGGGCTACACCTTC; cdr3_aa: CSTDRGLQGYTF
clone_size: .; v_call: TRBV5-1; d_call: .; j_call: TRBJ2-3; cdr3_nt: TGCGCCAGCACCATCGCGGGCGTGTCCGCAGATACGCAGTATTTT; cdr3_aa: CASTIAGVSADTQYF
clone_size: .; v_call: TRBV5-1; d_call: TRBD2; j_call: TRBJ2-1; cdr3_nt: TGCGCCAGCAGCTTGGTCGCGGGGGTGGGGAATGAGCAGTTCTTC; cdr3_aa: CASSLVAGVGNEQFF
clone_size: .; v_call: TRBV11-2; d_call: TRBD1; j_call: TRBJ1-3; cdr3_nt: TGTGCCAGCAGCTTAGCGGTGGGGACAGGGAGATCTGGAAACACCATATATTTT; cdr3_aa: CASSLAVGTGRSGNTIYF
clone_size: .; v_call: TRBV30; d_call: TRBD2; j_call: TRBJ2-7; cdr3_nt: TGTGCCTGGAGTAAAGCACTAGCGGGTAGCTCCTACGAGCAGTACTTC; cdr3_aa: CAWSKALAGSSYEQYF
clone_size: .; v_call: TRBV4-3; d_call: .; j_call: TRBJ2-3; cdr3_nt: TGCGCCAGCAGCCTCCTATCGTTTTGGTCCGCGGGCACAGATACGCAGTATTTT; cdr3_aa: CASSLLSFWSAGTDTQYF
clone_size: .; v_call: TRBV7-2; d_call: TRBD1; j_call: TRBJ2-5; cdr3_nt: TGTGCCAGCAGCTCACCGGGACAGGGCCAAGAGACCCAGTACTTC; cdr3_aa: CASSSPGQGQETQYF
clone_size: .; v_call: TRBV9; d_call: TRBD2; j_call: TRBJ2-1; cdr3_nt: TGTGCCAGCAGCGCAGCGGGAGGGTCCTACAATGAGCAGTTCTTC; cdr3_aa: CASSAAGGSYNEQFF
clone_size: once; v_call: TRBV5-1; d_call: TRBD1; j_call: TRBJ2-7; cdr3_nt: TGCGCCAGCAGCCTGAATACAGGGGTACGCGAGCAGTACTTC; cdr3_aa: CASSLNTGVREQYF
clone_size: .; v_call: TRBV6-5; d_call: .; j_call: TRBJ1-2; cdr3_nt: TGTGCCAGCACGCGGACAGACTATGGCTACACCTTC; cdr3_aa: CASTRTDYGYTF
clone_size: .; v_call: TRBV6-5; d_call: TRBD2; j_call: TRBJ2-2; cdr3_nt: TGTGCCAGCAGTTTGGGACTAGCGGGTACCGGGGAGCTGTTTTTT; cdr3_aa: CASSLGLAGTGELFF
clone_size: .; v_call: TRBV7-8; d_call: .; j_call: TRBJ2-3; cdr3_nt: TGTGCCAGCAGCTTAGTAGCGAGAGATACGCAGTATTTT; cdr3_aa: CASSLVARDTQYF
clone_size: .; v_call: TRBV5-5; d_call: .; j_call: TRBJ2-7; cdr3_nt: TGTGCCAGCAGCTTCGGAGGGGGCGGGCAGTACTTC; cdr3_aa: CASSFGGGGQYF
clone_size: .; v_call: TRBV7-9; d_call: TRBD1; j_call: TRBJ2-4; cdr3_nt: TGTGCCAGCAGCTTAGGTGGGACAGGGGACATTCAGTACTTC; cdr3_aa: CASSLGGTGDIQYF
clone_size: .; v_call: TRBV7-9; d_call: .; j_call: TRBJ2-7; cdr3_nt: TGTGCCAGCAGCTCAGGACTTCCTTACGAGCAGTACTTC; cdr3_aa: CASSSGLPYEQYF
clone_size: .; v_call: TRBV27; d_call: .; j_call: TRBJ1-6; cdr3_nt: TGTGCCAGCAGAAACGACGACAGATTTAGAGACAATTCACCCCTCCACTTT; cdr3_aa: CASRNDDRFRDNSPLHF
clone_size: few; v_call: TRBV11-3; d_call: TRBD1; j_call: TRBJ1-6; cdr3_nt: TGTGCCAGCAGCTTACCCAAAACAGGGGGCGAGGATTCACCCCTCCACTTT; cdr3_aa: CASSLPKTGGEDSPLHF
clone_size: .; v_call: TRBV6-1; d_call: .; j_call: TRBJ1-1; cdr3_nt: TGTGCCAGCAGTGAAGCGGGGGGGATCAGGAACACTGAAGCTTTCTTT; cdr3_aa: CASSEAGGIRNTEAFF
clone_size: .; v_call: TRBV5-6; d_call: TRBD2; j_call: TRBJ2-1; cdr3_nt: TGTGCCAGCAGCCCTCTAGGGACTAGCTACAATGAGCAGTTCTTC; cdr3_aa: CASSPLGTSYNEQFF
clone_size: .; v_call: TRBV29-1; d_call: TRBD1; j_call: TRBJ1-5; cdr3_nt: TGCAGCGCCTCGGGACAGTGGGACAATCAGCCCCAGCATTTT; cdr3_aa: CSASGQWDNQPQHF
clone_size: .; v_call: TRBV11-2; d_call: TRBD1; j_call: TRBJ1-6; cdr3_nt: TGTGCCAGCAGCTTGGTGACAGGGCCTAATTCACCCCTCCACTTT; cdr3_aa: CASSLVTGPNSPLHF
clone_size: .; v_call: TRBV18; d_call: .; j_call: TRBJ1-3; cdr3_nt: TGTGCCAGCTCACCTACCGGACAGTCAACTGGAAACACCATATATTTT; cdr3_aa: CASSPTGQSTGNTIYF
clone_size: .; v_call: TRBV7-9; d_call: TRBD2; j_call: TRBJ2-1; cdr3_nt: TGTGCCAGCAGCTTAGGGACTAGCGGACGACGGGAGCAGTTCTTC; cdr3_aa: CASSLGTSGRREQFF
clone_size: .; v_call: TRBV10-3; d_call: TRBD1; j_call: TRBJ1-4; cdr3_nt: TGTGCCATCAGCAGACAGGGGGCTAATGAAAAACTGTTTTTT; cdr3_aa: CAISRQGANEKLFF